In its sample, the clone carrying this T cell receptor beta chain was seen a few times. CDR1 is GTSNPN and CDR2 is SVGIG in the germline V gene (reference sequence). This CDR3 has 11 residues. The V end was cut by 3 bases, the J end by 11 bases, with 13 bases between. Sample-barcoded 5' priming and a J-beta primer mix drove a second PCR of about 7 to 11 cycles. With 12 random nucleotides, a template-switch adaptor tagged each individual cDNA molecule. TCRdb reprocessed the 5' RACE reads with MiXCR, giving one entry per CDR3 protein. The sample yields about 1.5 million distinct CDR3 sequences, approximately 43% seen once. The sample belongs to a study of blood T cells in healthy people across ages.

The clonotype comes from a woman under 30 in good health. Sequenced material: blood. The chain employs TRBV30 and TRBJ1-1, with D tentatively TRBD1 (5 bases). CDR3 amino acids: CAWRRVQAAFF. In nucleotides, the CDR3 is TGTGCCTGGAGGCGGGTACAGGCGGCTTTCTTT.